These T cell receptor beta chains were read from a single sample in a study of monozygotic twins with inflammatory bowel disease. Each CDR3 protein gets one entry in TCRdb, which reprocessed the 5' RACE reads and gives no DNA. The table gives around 380,000 distinct CDR3 sequences; the top ten clones make up more than 2% of it. The sequencing sample was made of blood. Source of these receptors: a human donor with ulcerative colitis or Crohn's disease, or a healthy co-twin of an affected twin (not recorded which). CDR3s include the opening cysteine and the closing phenylalanine or tryptophan. Each record gives: J gene, V gene, CDR3 length, CDR3 protein.

j_call: TRBJ2-7; v_call: TRBV3-1; cdr3_length: 15; cdr3_aa: CASSQMGVGAYEQYF
j_call: TRBJ2-4; v_call: TRBV28; cdr3_length: 14; cdr3_aa: CASSWTGGQNMQYF
j_call: TRBJ1-1; v_call: TRBV5-1; cdr3_length: 15; cdr3_aa: CASSLQTGVNTEAFF
j_call: TRBJ2-7; v_call: TRBV3-1; cdr3_length: 14; cdr3_aa: CASSIRTGQGEQYF
j_call: TRBJ2-2; v_call: TRBV6-1; cdr3_length: 14; cdr3_aa: CAIRGGLTTGELFF
j_call: TRBJ2-1; v_call: TRBV10-3; cdr3_length: 15; cdr3_aa: CAIKYRLEGPNEQFF
j_call: TRBJ1-2; v_call: TRBV6-5; cdr3_length: 14; cdr3_aa: CASSYSENYYGYTF
j_call: TRBJ2-3; v_call: TRBV4-1; cdr3_length: 14; cdr3_aa: CASSQEISTDTQYF
j_call: TRBJ2-5; v_call: TRBV20-1; cdr3_length: 12; cdr3_aa: CSAILRGLTQYF
j_call: TRBJ1-2; v_call: TRBV29-1; cdr3_length: 14; cdr3_aa: CSARGTYSLYGYTF
j_call: TRBJ1-2; v_call: TRBV6-5; cdr3_length: 13; cdr3_aa: CASRETGRYGYTF
j_call: TRBJ1-2; v_call: TRBV20-1; cdr3_length: 13; cdr3_aa: CSARDYTGYGYTF
j_call: TRBJ1-5; v_call: TRBV20-1; cdr3_length: 14; cdr3_aa: CSAGSGTPNQPQHF
j_call: TRBJ1-5; v_call: TRBV20-1; cdr3_length: 13; cdr3_aa: CSARDHGNQPQHF
j_call: TRBJ2-1; v_call: TRBV9; cdr3_length: 13; cdr3_aa: CASSTSAVYEQFF
j_call: TRBJ2-1; v_call: TRBV27; cdr3_length: 12; cdr3_aa: CASSFPGTEQFF
j_call: TRBJ2-7; v_call: TRBV27; cdr3_length: 14; cdr3_aa: CASSLAGVPYEQYF
j_call: TRBJ2-3; v_call: TRBV6-2/TRBV6-3; cdr3_length: 12; cdr3_aa: CASSLPTPAQYF
j_call: TRBJ2-7; v_call: TRBV4-3; cdr3_length: 17; cdr3_aa: CASSQLVRGSASYEQYF
j_call: TRBJ1-5; v_call: TRBV25-1; cdr3_length: 14; cdr3_aa: CASIRQTSNQPQHF